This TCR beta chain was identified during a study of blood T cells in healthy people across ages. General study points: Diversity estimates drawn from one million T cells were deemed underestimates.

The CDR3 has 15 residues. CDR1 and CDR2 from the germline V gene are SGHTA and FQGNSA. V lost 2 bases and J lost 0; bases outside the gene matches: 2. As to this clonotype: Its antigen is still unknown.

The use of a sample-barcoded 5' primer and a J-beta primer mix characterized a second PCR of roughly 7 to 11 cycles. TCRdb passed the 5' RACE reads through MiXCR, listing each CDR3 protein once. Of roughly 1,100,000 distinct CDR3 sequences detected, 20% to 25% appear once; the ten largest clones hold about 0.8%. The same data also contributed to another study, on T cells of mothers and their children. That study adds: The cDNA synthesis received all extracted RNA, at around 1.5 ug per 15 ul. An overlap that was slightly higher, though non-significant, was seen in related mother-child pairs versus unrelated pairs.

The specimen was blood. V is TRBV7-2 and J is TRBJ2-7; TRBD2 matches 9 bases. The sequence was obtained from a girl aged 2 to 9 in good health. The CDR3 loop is CASSLSSGNSYEQYF. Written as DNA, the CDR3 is TGTGCCAGCAGCTTATCTAGCGGGAACTCCTACGAGCAGTACTTC.